This T cell receptor beta chain emerged from a study of blood T cells in healthy people across ages. No fewer than 7 million PBMCs went into each sample. Points from the study as a whole: Roughly linearly, TCR beta diversity per million T cells fell as age increased.

This clonotype was seen more than once but under ten times. No antigen is known for it. Losses at the gene ends were 6 bases for V and 1 base for J; bases not matched to a gene: 2. The CDR3 spans 12 residues. Germline V gene lookup returns CDR1 DFQATT and CDR2 SNEGSKA (reference sequence). A second PCR of 7 to 11 cycles used a sample-barcoded 5' primer and a J-beta primer mix. Every individual sample yielded 2.5 million or more paired-end reads (each containing CDR3). TCRdb re-called the 5' RACE reads with MiXCR, one entry per CDR3 protein. The table records 700,000 to 900,000 distinct CDR3 sequences, around 24% of them present only once. This sample was also put to use in a study of T cells of mothers and their children. Turning to that study: Over 8 million TCR beta CDR3 reads were obtained from each mother, and approximately 3 million from each child.

The source material was blood. This receptor was obtained from a boy aged 5-17 years in good health. The V gene is TRBV20-1, the J gene TRBJ1-1; 7 nucleotides agree with TRBD1. CDR3 in DNA: TGCAGTGCCCGGACAGGGAACACTGAAGCTTTCTTT. Its translation: CSARTGNTEAFF.